The 11 T cell receptor beta chains listed next were all sequenced from one sample in a study of cytomegalovirus exposure and HLA in healthy donors. The PCR had 60 Vbeta and 13 Jbeta primers. The data were produced by immunoSEQ multiplex PCR, yet TCRdb's version contains in-frame clones alone and is incomplete. This table holds roughly 100,000 clones, around 72% found once. Sequencing input: PBMCs. The receptors originated from a man aged 25-40 years in good health and CMV-seronegative.

The chain employs TRBV11-3 and TRBJ2-1; 9 bases match TRBD1. Germline V CDR1 and CDR2: SGHNT, YENEEA. The CDR3 contains 17 residues. Unmatched junction bases numbered 11, after V lost 5 bases and J lost 3 bases. Here the CDR3 reads CASSPPAGTGSYNEQFF. The CDR3 DNA is TGTGCCAGCAGCCCCCCCGCCGGGACAGGGAGCTACAATGAGCAGTTCTTC.

The genes are TRBV4-1 and TRBJ1-1; D ambiguous. The CDR3 consists of 13 residues. With 2 bases removed from V and 4 bases from J, the gap between germline ends came to 8 bases. Germline CDR1 is MGHRA and CDR2 is YSYEKL. The CDR3 is CASSQTSGTEAFF. In DNA, the CDR3 is TGCGCCAGCAGCCAAACGTCGGGCACTGAAGCTTTCTTT.

J is TRBJ1-5 and V is TRBV7-2; D ambiguous. V was clipped by 5 bases and J by 4 bases, with 15 bases between them. CDR1 is SGHTA and CDR2 is FQGNSA in the germline V gene. The CDR3 is 15 amino acids. Here the CDR3 DNA reads TGTGCCAGCAGCCCCCCGGGAAACATGAATCAGCCCCAGCATTTT. It encodes CASSPPGNMNQPQHF. Full variable domain (rest looked up from reference TRBV7-2 and TRBJ1-5): GAGVSQSPSNKVTEKGKDVELRCDPISGHTALYWYRQSLGQGLEFLIYFQGNSAPDKSGLPSDRFSAERTGGSVSTLTIQRTQQEDSAVYLCASSPPGNMNQPQHFGDGTRLSIL.

This sequence joins TRBV12-5 and TRBJ1-5; D uncertain. CDR3 length equals 14 residues. V lost 1 base, J lost 8 bases, and 12 bases lay in between. Germline assignment: CDR1 LGHNT and CDR2 FRNRAP. The CDR3 DNA follows: TGTGCTAGTGGTTTGGGGTCCCCTCGGGAGCCCCAGCATTTT. Translation: CASGLGSPREPQHF.

Concerning this clone: The sample has other DNA sequences that encode this CDR3 too. The chain recombines TRBV5-6 with TRBJ1-5; 7 bases are a match to TRBD1. CDR3 length: 16 residues. Germline V gives CDR1 SGHDT, CDR2 YYEEEE. Trimming removed 0 bases from V and 2 bases from J; junction bases left unmatched: 5. The CDR3 loop reads CASSLGAGGGNQPQHF. The CDR3 DNA reads as TGTGCCAGCAGCTTGGGAGCAGGGGGAGGCAATCAGCCCCAGCATTTT.

This sequence joins TRBV7-2 and TRBJ1-2; D gene uncertain. Germline loops: CDR1 SGHTA, CDR2 FQGNSA. Trimming removed 2 bases from V and 4 bases from J, with 14 bases in between. The CDR3 consists of 15 residues. In nucleotides, the CDR3 is TGTGCCAGCAGCTTAAGCGGGATGACGGTCTATGGCTACACCTTC. It is translated as CASSLSGMTVYGYTF.

The CDR3: CASSQPAEDRGSGNTIYF. The CDR3 DNA sequence: TGTGCCAGCAGCCAACCAGCGGAAGACAGGGGCTCTGGAAACACCATATATTTT. This chain joins TRBV7-9 and TRBJ1-3; 8 bases are a match to TRBD1. The CDR3 is made up of 18 amino acids. Trimming at V came to 5 bases and at J to 0 bases, leaving 12 bases not matched to a gene. CDR1 and CDR2 from the germline V gene are SEHNR and FQNEAQ (reference sequence). Together with reference TRBV7-9 and TRBJ1-3, the CDR3 gives the full variable domain: DTGVSQNPRHKITKRGQNVTFRCDPISEHNRLYWYRQTLGQGPEFLTYFQNEAQLEKSRLLSDRFSAERPKGSFSTLEIQRTEQGDSAMYLCASSQPAEDRGSGNTIYFGEGSWLTVV.

The chain links TRBV6-5 to TRBJ2-7, with 8 bases lining up with TRBD1. Germline V gives CDR1 MNHEY, CDR2 SVGAGI. V lost 6 bases and J lost 2; bases outside the gene matches: 9. The CDR3 sequence is 15 residues long. The CDR3 DNA reads as TGTGCCAGCAGAGCCAACAGGGGGGAGACCTACGAGCAGTACTTC. It encodes CASRANRGETYEQYF.

This clone has only one observation. The rearrangement uses TRBV6-6 and TRBJ2-1; 8 bases match TRBD2. CDR3 length: 12 amino acids. Trimming at V came to 7 bases and at J to 8 bases, leaving 4 bases not matched to a gene. CDR1 is MNHNY and CDR2 is SVGAGI in the germline V gene (reference sequence). The CDR3 sequence is CASTGAGDEQFF. As DNA, the CDR3 is TGTGCCAGCACCGGAGCGGGGGATGAGCAGTTCTTC.

The gene calls are TRBV7-2 and TRBJ2-5; 7 nucleotides agree with TRBD2. Per germline, CDR1 SGHTA and CDR2 FQGNSA. The CDR3 has 13 amino acids. Losses at the gene ends were 4 bases for V and 5 bases for J; bases not matched to a gene: 4. As DNA, the CDR3 is TGTGCCAGCAGCTCGGGGGGTCGGGAGACCCAGTACTTC. Protein: CASSSGGRETQYF. Full variable domain (outside the CDR3, taken from reference TRBV7-2 and TRBJ2-5): GAGVSQSPSNKVTEKGKDVELRCDPISGHTALYWYRQSLGQGLEFLIYFQGNSAPDKSGLPSDRFSAERTGGSVSTLTIQRTQQEDSAVYLCASSSGGRETQYFGPGTRLLVL.

The V and J genes are TRBV9 and TRBJ2-3; 11 bases agree with TRBD2. The CDR3 is 15 residues long. Germline loops: CDR1 SGDLS, CDR2 YYNGEE. V lost 3 bases and J lost 3; bases outside the gene matches: 3. The CDR3 DNA reads as TGTGCCAGCAGCGAAGGGACTAGCGGAACAGATACGCAGTATTTT. It is translated as CASSEGTSGTDTQYF.